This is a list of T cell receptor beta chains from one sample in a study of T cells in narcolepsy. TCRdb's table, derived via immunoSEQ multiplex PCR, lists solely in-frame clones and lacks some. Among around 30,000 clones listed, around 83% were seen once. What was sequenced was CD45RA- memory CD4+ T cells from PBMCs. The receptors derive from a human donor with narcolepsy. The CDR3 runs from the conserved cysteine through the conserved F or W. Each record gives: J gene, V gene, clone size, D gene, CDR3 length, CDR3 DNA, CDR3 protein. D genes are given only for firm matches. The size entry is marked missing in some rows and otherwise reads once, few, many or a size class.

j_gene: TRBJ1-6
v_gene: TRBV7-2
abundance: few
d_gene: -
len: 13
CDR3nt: TGTGCCAGCAGGTACCAGGGCGGCTCACCCCTCCACTTT
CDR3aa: CASRYQGGSPLHF

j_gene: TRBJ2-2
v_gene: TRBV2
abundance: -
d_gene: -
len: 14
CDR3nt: TGTGCCAGCATACAGGGTGAGGTCAACGGGGAGCTGTTTTTT
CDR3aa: CASIQGEVNGELFF

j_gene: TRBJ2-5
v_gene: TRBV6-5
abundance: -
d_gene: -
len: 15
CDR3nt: TGTGCCAGCAAATTCTTTGGGGAACAGCAAGAGACCCAGTACTTC
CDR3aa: CASKFFGEQQETQYF

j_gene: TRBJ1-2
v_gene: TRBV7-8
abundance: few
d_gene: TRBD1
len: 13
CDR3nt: TGTGCCAGCAGCTTGGGGGACAGGAAGGTCTACACCTTC
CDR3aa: CASSLGDRKVYTF

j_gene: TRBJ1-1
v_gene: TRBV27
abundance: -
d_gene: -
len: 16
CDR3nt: TGTGCCAGCAGTTCGCCGGCGGCCGCCTTGAACACTGAAGCTTTCTTT
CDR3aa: CASSSPAAALNTEAFF

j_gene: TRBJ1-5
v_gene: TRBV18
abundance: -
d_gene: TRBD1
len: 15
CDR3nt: TGTGCCAGCTCATTTGAAGGGACAGCTAATCAGCCCCAGCATTTT
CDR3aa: CASSFEGTANQPQHF

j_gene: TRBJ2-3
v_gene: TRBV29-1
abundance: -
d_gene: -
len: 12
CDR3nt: TGCAGCGTTAAGGACGGCACAGATACGCAGTATTTT
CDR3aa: CSVKDGTDTQYF

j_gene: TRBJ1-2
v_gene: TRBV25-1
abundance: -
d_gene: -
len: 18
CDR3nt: TGTGCCAGCAGTGAATGGGGCCGTCCACTCAAATGGGTTAGAGGCTACACCTTC
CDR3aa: CASSEWGRPLKWVRGYTF

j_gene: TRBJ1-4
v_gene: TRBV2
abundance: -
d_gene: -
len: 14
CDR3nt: TGTGCCAGCAGTGAAAGGTTGGGTGGTGAAAAACTGTTTTTT
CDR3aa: CASSERLGGEKLFF

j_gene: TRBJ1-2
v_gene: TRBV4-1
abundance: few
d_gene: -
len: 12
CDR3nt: TGCGCCAGCAGCCAAGACGAGTCCCGCTACACCTTC
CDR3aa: CASSQDESRYTF

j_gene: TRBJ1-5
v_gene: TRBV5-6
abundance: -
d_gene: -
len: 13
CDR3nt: TGTGCCAGCAGCTTGAAGGTGGGACAGCCCCAGCATTTT
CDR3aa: CASSLKVGQPQHF

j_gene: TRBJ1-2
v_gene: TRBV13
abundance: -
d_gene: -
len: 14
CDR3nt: TGTGCCAGCAGCTTAATGAGCTTGGAAAGTGGCTACACCTTC
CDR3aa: CASSLMSLESGYTF

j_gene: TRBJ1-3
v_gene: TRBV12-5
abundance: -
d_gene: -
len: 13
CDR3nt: TGTGCTAGTGGTGCGGGAGGGGGAAACACCATATATTTT
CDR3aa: CASGAGGGNTIYF

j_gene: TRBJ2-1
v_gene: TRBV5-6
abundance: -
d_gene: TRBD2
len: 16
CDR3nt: TGTGCCAGCACCCCGAGGGAAGCGGGGGGGTACAATGAGCAGTTCTTC
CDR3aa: CASTPREAGGYNEQFF

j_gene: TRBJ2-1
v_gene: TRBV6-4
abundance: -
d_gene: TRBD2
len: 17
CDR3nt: TGTGCCAGCAGTGACTCTACTAGCGGGGGCCAGTACAATGAGCAGTTCTTC
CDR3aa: CASSDSTSGGQYNEQFF

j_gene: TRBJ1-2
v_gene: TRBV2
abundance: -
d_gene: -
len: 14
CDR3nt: TGTGCCAGCAGCAAGGATCAGGGGATAGGTGGCTACACCTTC
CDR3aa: CASSKDQGIGGYTF

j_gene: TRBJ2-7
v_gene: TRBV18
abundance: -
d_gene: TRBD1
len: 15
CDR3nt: TGTGCCAGCTCACCGGGACAGGGAAACTTCTACGAGCAGTACTTC
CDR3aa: CASSPGQGNFYEQYF

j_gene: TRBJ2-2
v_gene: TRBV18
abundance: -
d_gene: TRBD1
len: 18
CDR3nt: TGTGCCAGCAGCGAGAGACAGGGACAAGTATGGATCACCGGGGAGCTGTTTTTT
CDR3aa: CASSERQGQVWITGELFF

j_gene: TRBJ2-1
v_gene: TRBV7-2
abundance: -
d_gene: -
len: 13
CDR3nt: TGTGCCAGCAGCTTGATTAGGGCGGATGAGCAGTTCTTC
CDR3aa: CASSLIRADEQFF

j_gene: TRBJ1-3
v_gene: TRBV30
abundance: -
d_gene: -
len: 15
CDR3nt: TGTGCCTGGATCCGACAGTGGGGAATGCGAAACACCATATATTTT
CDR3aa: CAWIRQWGMRNTIYF

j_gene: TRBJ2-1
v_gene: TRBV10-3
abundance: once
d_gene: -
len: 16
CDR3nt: TGTGCCACTTACATGCAAGGCGCTAGGGGTGGCAATGAGCAGTTCTTC
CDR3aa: CATYMQGARGGNEQFF

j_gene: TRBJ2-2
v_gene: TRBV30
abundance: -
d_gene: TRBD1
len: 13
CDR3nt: TGTGCCTGGACTCCGACAGGGCCCGGGGAGCTGTTTTTT
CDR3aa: CAWTPTGPGELFF

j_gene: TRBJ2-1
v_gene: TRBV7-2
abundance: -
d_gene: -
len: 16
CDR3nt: TGTGCCAGCAGCTTAGGGGTAGGGGGTTCCTACAATGAGCAGTTCTTC
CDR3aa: CASSLGVGGSYNEQFF

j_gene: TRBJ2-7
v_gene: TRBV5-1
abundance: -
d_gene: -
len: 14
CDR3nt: TGCGCCAGCAGCTTGGGCCGGAGCTCCTACGAGCAGTACTTC
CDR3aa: CASSLGRSSYEQYF

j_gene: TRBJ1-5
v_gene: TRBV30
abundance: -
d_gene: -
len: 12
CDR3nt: TGTGCTTCGGGACTAAGGAATCAGCCCCAGCATTTT
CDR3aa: CASGLRNQPQHF

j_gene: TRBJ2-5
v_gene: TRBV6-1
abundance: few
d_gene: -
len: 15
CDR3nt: TGTGCCAGCAGTGAGCACAGGGCGTCGGGGGTGACCCAGTACTTC
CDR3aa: CASSEHRASGVTQYF

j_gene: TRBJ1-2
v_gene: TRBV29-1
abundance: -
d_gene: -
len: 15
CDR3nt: TGCAGCGTTGCACTACGTTCCGGTTATAACTATGGCTACACCTTC
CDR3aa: CSVALRSGYNYGYTF

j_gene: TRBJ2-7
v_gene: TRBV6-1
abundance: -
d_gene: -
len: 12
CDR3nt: TGTGCCAGCAGTCTTCGCGCGTACGAGCAGTACTTC
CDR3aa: CASSLRAYEQYF

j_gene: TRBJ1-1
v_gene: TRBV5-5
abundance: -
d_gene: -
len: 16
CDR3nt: TGTGCCAGCAGCTTTGCTGGGTCAACCATGAACACTGAAGCTTTCTTT
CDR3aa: CASSFAGSTMNTEAFF

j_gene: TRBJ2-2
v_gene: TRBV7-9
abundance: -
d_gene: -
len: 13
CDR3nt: TGTGCCAGCAGCTTAGAACTAGAAGGGGAGCTGTTTTTT
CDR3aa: CASSLELEGELFF

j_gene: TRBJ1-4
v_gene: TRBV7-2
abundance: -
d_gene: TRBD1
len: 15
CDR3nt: TGTGCCAGCAGCGTGATGGGACAGTCAAATGAAAAACTGTTTTTT
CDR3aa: CASSVMGQSNEKLFF

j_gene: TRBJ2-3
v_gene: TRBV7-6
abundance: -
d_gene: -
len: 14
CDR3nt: TGTGCCAGCAGCTTAGAGGAGACACGCGATACGCAGTATTTT
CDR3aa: CASSLEETRDTQYF

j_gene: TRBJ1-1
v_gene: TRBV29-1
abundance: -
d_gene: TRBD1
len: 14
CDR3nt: TGCAGCGTCCGGGACAGGGCGTCGGGCACTGAAGCTTTCTTT
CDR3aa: CSVRDRASGTEAFF

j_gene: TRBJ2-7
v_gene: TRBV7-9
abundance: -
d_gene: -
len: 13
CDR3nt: TGTGCCAGCAGCTGGCGGGATAACTACGAGCAGTACTTC
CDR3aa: CASSWRDNYEQYF

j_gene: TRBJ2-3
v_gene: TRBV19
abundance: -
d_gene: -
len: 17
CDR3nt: TGTGCCAGTAGCCTCTCCGACGTCTTTTCTAGCACAGATACGCAGTATTTT
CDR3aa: CASSLSDVFSSTDTQYF

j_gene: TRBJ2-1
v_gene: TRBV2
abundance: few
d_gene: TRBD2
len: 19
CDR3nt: TGTGCCAGCAGCCCCCGACTAGCGGGGGTTCCCAGCTCCTACAATGAGCAGTTCTTC
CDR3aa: CASSPRLAGVPSSYNEQFF

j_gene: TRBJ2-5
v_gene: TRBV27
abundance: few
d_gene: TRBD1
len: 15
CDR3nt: TGTGCCAGCAGTCCGGACAGGGGGCGCGCAGAGACCCAGTACTTC
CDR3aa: CASSPDRGRAETQYF